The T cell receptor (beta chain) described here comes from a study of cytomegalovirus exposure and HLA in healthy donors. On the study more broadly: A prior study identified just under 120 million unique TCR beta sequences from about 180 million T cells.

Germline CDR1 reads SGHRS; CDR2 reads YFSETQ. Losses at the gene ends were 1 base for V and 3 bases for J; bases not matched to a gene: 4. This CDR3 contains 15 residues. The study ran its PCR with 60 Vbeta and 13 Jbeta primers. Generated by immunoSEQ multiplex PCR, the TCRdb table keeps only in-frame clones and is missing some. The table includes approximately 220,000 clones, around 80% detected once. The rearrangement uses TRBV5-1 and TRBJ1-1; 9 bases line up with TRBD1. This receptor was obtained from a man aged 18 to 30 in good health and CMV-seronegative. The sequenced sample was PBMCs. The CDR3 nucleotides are TGCGCCAGCAGCTTGACTGGACAGGGGTACACTGAAGCTTTCTTT. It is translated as CASSLTGQGYTEAFF.